This TCR beta chain was observed in a study of T-cell memory formation after mild COVID-19. Study details: The TCR clusters were mostly specific to one donor.

The junction had 9 bases not matched to a gene; V was cut back by 5 bases and J by 3 bases. The CDR3 has 15 amino acids. The germline CDR1 and CDR2 sequences are SGHDT and YYEEEE. A few counts support this clonotype. Its antigen remains unknown. The study, taken as a whole, reports: Mainly CM and EM harbored the contracting CD4+ clones; mainly EMRA harbored the CD8+ ones.

Via MiXCR, TCRdb re-called the 5' RACE reads, giving one row per CDR3 protein. In the table there are 300,000 to 350,000 distinct CDR3 sequences, roughly an eighth of which are singletons. V and J are TRBV5-6 and TRBJ2-7, with 9 bases that match TRBD1. Specimen: PBMCs or a T cell subset sorted from them (not recorded which). This receptor was taken from a man between 18 and 29 years old who had mild COVID-19 (a few samples of this study predate the infection). Cell type and time point are not known. CDR3 sequence: CASRQQGARIYEQYF. In DNA, the CDR3 is TGTGCCAGCAGGCAACAGGGGGCGCGTATCTACGAGCAGTACTTC.